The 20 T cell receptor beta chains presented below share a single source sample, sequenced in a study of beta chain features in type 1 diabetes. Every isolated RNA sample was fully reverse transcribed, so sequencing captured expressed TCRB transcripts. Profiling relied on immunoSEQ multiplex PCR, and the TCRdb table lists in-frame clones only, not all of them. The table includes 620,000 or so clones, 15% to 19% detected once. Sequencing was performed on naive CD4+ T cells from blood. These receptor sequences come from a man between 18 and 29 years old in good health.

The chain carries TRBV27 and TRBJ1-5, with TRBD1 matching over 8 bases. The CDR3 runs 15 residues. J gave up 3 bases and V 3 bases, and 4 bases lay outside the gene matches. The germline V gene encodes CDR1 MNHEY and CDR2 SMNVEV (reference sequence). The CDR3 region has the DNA TGTGCCAGCAGTTTGTACAGGGGGGACAATCAGCCCCAGCATTTT. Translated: CASSLYRGDNQPQHF.

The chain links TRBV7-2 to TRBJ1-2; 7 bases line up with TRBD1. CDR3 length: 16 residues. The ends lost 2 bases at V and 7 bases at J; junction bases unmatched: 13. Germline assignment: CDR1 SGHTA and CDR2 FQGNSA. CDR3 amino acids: CASSLRGTAYLGGYTF. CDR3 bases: TGTGCCAGCAGCTTACGGGGGACAGCGTATTTGGGTGGCTACACCTTC. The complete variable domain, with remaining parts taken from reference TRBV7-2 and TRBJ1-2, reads GAGVSQSPSNKVTEKGKDVELRCDPISGHTALYWYRQSLGQGLEFLIYFQGNSAPDKSGLPSDRFSAERTGGSVSTLTIQRTQQEDSAVYLCASSLRGTAYLGGYTFGSGTRLTVV.

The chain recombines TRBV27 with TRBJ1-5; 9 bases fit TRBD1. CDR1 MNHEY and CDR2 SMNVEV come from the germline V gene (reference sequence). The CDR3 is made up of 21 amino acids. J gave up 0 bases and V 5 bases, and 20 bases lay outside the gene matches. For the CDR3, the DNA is TGTGCCAGCAGTCTGGCTCGGGACAGGGTAACGAAAACCTATAGCAATCAGCCCCAGCATTTT. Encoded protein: CASSLARDRVTKTYSNQPQHF.

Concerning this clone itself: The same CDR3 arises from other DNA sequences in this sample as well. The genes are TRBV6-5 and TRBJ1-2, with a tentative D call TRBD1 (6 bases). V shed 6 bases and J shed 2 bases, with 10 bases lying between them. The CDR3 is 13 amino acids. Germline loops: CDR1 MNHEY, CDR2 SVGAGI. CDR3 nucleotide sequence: TGTGCCAGCAGCCTCGGACAGAACTATGGCTACACCTTC. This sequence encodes CASSLGQNYGYTF.

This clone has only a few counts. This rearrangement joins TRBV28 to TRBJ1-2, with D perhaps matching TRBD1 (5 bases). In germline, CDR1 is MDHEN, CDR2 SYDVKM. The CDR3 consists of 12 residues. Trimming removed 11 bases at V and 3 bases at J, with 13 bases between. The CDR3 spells CADWEQDYGYTF. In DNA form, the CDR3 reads TGTGCCGACTGGGAACAGGACTATGGCTACACCTTC.

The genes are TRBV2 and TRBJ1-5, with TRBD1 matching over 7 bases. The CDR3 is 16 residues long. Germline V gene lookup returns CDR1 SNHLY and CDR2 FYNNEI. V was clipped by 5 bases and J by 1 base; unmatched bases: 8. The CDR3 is CASSWDSALSNQPQHF. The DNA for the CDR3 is TGTGCCAGCAGTTGGGACAGCGCTTTAAGCAATCAGCCCCAGCATTTT.

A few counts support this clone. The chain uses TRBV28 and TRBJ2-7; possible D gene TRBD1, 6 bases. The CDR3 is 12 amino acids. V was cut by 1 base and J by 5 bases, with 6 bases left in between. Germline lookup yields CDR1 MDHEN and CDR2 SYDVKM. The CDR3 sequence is CASSLSGDEQYF. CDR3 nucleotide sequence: TGTGCCAGCAGTTTATCAGGGGACGAGCAGTACTTC.

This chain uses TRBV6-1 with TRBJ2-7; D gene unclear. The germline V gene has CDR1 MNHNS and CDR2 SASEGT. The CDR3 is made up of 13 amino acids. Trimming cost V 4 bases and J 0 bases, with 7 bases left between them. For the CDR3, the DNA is TGTGCCAGCAGTGCGGATGGCTCCTACGAGCAGTACTTC. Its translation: CASSADGSYEQYF.

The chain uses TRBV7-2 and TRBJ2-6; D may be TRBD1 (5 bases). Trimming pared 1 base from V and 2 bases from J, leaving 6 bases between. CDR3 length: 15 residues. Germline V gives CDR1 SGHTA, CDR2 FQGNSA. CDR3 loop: CASSLVGAGANVLTF. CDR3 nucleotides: TGTGCCAGCAGCTTAGTAGGGGCTGGGGCCAACGTCCTGACTTTC.

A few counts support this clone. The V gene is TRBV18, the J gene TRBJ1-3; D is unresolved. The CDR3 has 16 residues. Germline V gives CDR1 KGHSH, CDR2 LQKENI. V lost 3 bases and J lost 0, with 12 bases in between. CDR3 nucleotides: TGTGCCAGCTCACCCCAAACTTCCAGCTCTGGAAACACCATATATTTT. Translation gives CASSPQTSSSGNTIYF.

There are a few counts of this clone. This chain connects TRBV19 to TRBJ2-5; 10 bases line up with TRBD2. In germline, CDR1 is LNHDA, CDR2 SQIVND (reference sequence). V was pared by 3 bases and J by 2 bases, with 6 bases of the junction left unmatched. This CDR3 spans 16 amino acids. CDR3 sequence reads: CASSILAGVGQETQYF. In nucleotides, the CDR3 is TGTGCCAGTAGTATCCTAGCGGGAGTGGGTCAAGAGACCCAGTACTTC.

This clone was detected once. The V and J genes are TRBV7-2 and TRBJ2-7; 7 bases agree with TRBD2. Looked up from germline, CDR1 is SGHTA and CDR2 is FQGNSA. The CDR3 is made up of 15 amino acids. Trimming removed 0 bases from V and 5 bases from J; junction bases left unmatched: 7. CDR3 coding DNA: TGTGCCAGCAGCTTAGCCGCACTAGCGAGGAACGAGCAGTACTTC. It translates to CASSLAALARNEQYF.

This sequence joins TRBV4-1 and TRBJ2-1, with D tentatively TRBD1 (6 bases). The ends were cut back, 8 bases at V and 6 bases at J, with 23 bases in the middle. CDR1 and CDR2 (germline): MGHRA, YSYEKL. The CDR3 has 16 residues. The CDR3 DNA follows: TGCGCCAGCCAAGAATGGGGCAGGGGTAAGGGCAATGAGCAGTTCTTC. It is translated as CASQEWGRGKGNEQFF.

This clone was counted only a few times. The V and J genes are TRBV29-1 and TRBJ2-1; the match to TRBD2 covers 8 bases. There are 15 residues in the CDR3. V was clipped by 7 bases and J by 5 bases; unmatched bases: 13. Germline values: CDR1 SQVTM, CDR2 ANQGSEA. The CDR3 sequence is CSEFSPGLGHNEQFF. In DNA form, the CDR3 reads TGCAGCGAATTCTCCCCGGGACTAGGACACAATGAGCAGTTCTTC.

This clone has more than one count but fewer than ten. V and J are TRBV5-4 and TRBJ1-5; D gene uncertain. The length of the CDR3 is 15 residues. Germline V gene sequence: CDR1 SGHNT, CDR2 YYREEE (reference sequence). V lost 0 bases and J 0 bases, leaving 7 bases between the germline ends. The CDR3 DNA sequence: TGTGCCAGCAGCTTGGCGGGAGATAGCAATCAGCCCCAGCATTTT. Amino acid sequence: CASSLAGDSNQPQHF.

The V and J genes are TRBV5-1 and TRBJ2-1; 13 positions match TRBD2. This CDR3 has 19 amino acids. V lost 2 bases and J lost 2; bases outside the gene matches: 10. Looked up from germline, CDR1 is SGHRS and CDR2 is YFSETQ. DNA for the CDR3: TGCGCCAGCAGCTTCGTCGGGACTAGCGGGACGATCGCCTACAATGAGCAGTTCTTC. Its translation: CASSFVGTSGTIAYNEQFF.

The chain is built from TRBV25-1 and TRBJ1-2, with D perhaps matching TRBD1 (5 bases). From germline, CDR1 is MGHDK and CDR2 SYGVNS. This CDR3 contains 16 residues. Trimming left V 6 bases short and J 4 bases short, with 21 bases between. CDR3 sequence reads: CASSSVNWDGGYGYTF. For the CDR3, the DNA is TGTGCCAGCAGCTCTGTTAATTGGGACGGAGGCTATGGCTACACCTTC.

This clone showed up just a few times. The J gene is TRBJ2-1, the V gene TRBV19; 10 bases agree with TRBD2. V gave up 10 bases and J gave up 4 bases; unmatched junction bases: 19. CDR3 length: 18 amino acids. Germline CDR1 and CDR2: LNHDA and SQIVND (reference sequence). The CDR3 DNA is TGTGCCACCACCTTGGGCTTCCCTAGCGGGAGCAAGTACAATGAGCAGTTCTTC. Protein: CATTLGFPSGSKYNEQFF. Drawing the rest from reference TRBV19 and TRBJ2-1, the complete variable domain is DGGITQSPKYLFRKEGQNVTLSCEQNLNHDAMYWYRQDPGQGLRLIYYSQIVNDFQKGDIAEGYSVSREKKESFPLTVTSAQKNPTAFYLCATTLGFPSGSKYNEQFFGPGTRLTVL.

Here the CDR3 reads CSVALGGTGNQPQHF. CDR3 nucleotides: TGCAGCGTTGCCTTGGGGGGAACTGGGAATCAGCCCCAGCATTTT. The chain uses TRBV29-1 and TRBJ1-5, with a weak D call TRBD1 (5 bases). Trimming took 4 bases from V and 4 from J, leaving 17 bases between them. CDR3 length equals 15 residues. CDR1 is SQVTM and CDR2 is ANQGSEA in the germline V gene.

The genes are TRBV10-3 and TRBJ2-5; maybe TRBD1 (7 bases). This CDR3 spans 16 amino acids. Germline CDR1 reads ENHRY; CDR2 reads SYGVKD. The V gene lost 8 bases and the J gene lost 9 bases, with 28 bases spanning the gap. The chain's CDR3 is CAIAPDRTLSRGAQYF. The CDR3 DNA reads TGTGCCATCGCCCCGGACAGAACCCTTTCCAGGGGGGCCCAGTACTTC.